These 18 T cell receptor beta chains came from one sample sequenced in a study of response to subunit inactivated influenza vaccine. Using its own MiXCR run on the RT-PCR reads, TCRdb lists one record per CDR3 protein. Of about 520,000 distinct CDR3 sequences listed, 6.5% to 8% were seen once; the top ten hold about 12%. The source was PBMCs from blood, collected less than 30 months after vaccination. All receptors come from a man in his fifties or sixties who received an inactivated influenza vaccine.

This clonotype was detected many times. V usage is TRBV5-1 and J usage is TRBJ2-2; D possibly uses TRBD1 or TRBD2 (5 bases each). CDR1 SGHRS and CDR2 YFSETQ come from the germline V gene. The CDR3 consists of 15 residues. V lost 0 bases and J lost 4, with 10 bases in between. In DNA, the CDR3 is TGCGCCAGCAGCTTGGAGCCTGGGACCACCGGGGAGCTGTTTTTT. It translates to CASSLEPGTTGELFF.

Turning to this clonotype: A clone one base away is much larger, so this may be a read error. The chain links TRBV7-2 to TRBJ2-2, with a tentative D call TRBD1 (5 bases). The CDR3 extends over 15 amino acids. V dropped 7 bases and J dropped 7 bases, with 19 bases sitting between them. Germline V gene sequence: CDR1 SGHTA, CDR2 FQGNSA. Here the CDR3 reads CASNPGHGAIGELFF. For the CDR3, the DNA is TGTGCCAGCAACCCCGGGCATGGGGCGATCGGGGAGCTGTTTTTT.

V is TRBV7-9 and J is TRBJ1-6, with unresolved D. Germline V gene lookup returns CDR1 SEHNR and CDR2 FQNEAQ (reference sequence). This CDR3 comprises 12 residues. Trimming pared 0 bases from V and 12 bases from J, leaving 6 bases between. The CDR3 bases are TGTGCCAGCAGCTTAGCCGCAGGACCCCTCCACTTT. It encodes CASSLAAGPLHF.

This clonotype showed up many times. The chain employs TRBV25-1 and TRBJ1-4, with D unclear. The V end lost 2 bases, the J end lost 4 bases, and 8 bases lay between the germline ends. The CDR3 spans 14 residues. The germline CDR1 and CDR2 sequences are MGHDK and SYGVNS. DNA for the CDR3: TGTGCCAGCAGTGAAGAGGTCGTTAATGAAAAACTGTTTTTT. Translated: CASSEEVVNEKLFF.

The V call is TRBV20-1, the J call TRBJ2-5; TRBD2 is a possible D gene (6 bases). V was cut by 0 bases and J by 4 bases, with 9 bases left in between. CDR1 and CDR2 from the germline V gene are DFQATT and SNEGSKA (reference sequence). This CDR3 spans 13 amino acids. CDR3 DNA sequence: TGCAGTGCTAGAGACTCGCGGGGAGAGACCCAGTACTTC. Translating gives CSARDSRGETQYF.

V gene TRBV21-1 combines with J gene TRBJ2-1; the table's D gene call, TRBD2, was not cross checked with the DNA. TRBV21-1 counts as a pseudogene. The CDR3 loop spans 19 amino acids. The CDR3 is CASSKALERLPPSYNEQFF. The DNA of the CDR3 is TGTGCCAGCAGCAAAGCGCTCGAGCGACTCCCACCCTCCTACAATGAGCAGTTCTTC.

The sample holds many counts of this clonotype. V and J are TRBV7-9 and TRBJ1-1, with D tentatively TRBD1 (6 bases). Germline CDR1 and CDR2: SEHNR and FQNEAQ (reference sequence). The CDR3 runs 13 residues. The V gene lost 5 bases and the J gene lost 2 bases, with 9 bases spanning the gap. CDR3 region: CASSRTDNTEAFF. The CDR3 DNA follows: TGTGCCAGCAGCAGGACAGACAACACTGAAGCTTTCTTT.

This clonotype has only a few counts. The CDR3 coding sequence is TGTGCCAGCAGTGCTGCGGGACAGGGGCTGTACGAGCAGTACTTC. Amino acid sequence: CASSAAGQGLYEQYF. The chain employs TRBV25-1 and TRBJ2-7, with 10 bases aligning to TRBD1. This CDR3 spans 15 amino acids. With 4 bases clipped from V and 4 bases from J, the junction kept 7 bases outside the gene matches. Germline V lookup: CDR1 MGHDK, CDR2 SYGVNS.

This clonotype was observed a few times. The chain carries TRBV6-2 or TRBV6-3 and TRBJ1-2; D unresolved. Germline loops: CDR1 MNHEY, CDR2 SVGEGT. The CDR3 is 11 amino acids. Trimming took off 0 bases at V and 8 bases at J, with 4 bases between the two ends. The CDR3 here is CASSYSNGYTF. The CDR3 region has the DNA TGTGCCAGCAGTTACTCGAACGGCTACACCTTC.

V and J are TRBV12-3 or TRBV12-4 and TRBJ2-3, with D possibly being TRBD1 or TRBD2 (6 bases each). The V end lost 5 bases, the J end lost 4 bases, and 22 bases lay between the germline ends. This CDR3 has 17 amino acids. CDR3 loop: CASSLGAGSRLADTQYF. CDR3 coding DNA: TGTGCCAGCAGTCTGGGGGCGGGATCGAGATTGGCAGATACGCAGTATTTT.

This clonotype was seen many times. The gene calls are TRBV4-1 and TRBJ1-5; D may be TRBD1 (5 bases). The V end lost 0 bases, the J end lost 6 bases, and 15 bases lay between the germline ends. CDR3 size: 16 residues. The germline V gene has CDR1 MGHRA and CDR2 YSYEKL. CDR3 DNA: TGCGCCAGCAGCCAAGACTCGAGGGGTTCTATTCAGCCCCAGCATTTT. Protein product: CASSQDSRGSIQPQHF.

This clonotype was counted many times. The rearrangement uses TRBV4-3 and TRBJ1-4; no firm D call. CDR1 is LGHNA, CDR2 YSLEER, per germline. This CDR3 has 14 residues. V shed 0 bases and J shed 5 bases, with 7 bases lying between them. Here the CDR3 reads CASSQDDTNEKLFF. Here the CDR3 DNA reads TGCGCCAGCAGCCAAGATGACACAAATGAAAAACTGTTTTTT.

This clonotype showed up just a few times. CDR3 residues: CASSLALRGLAFRTYEQYF. CDR3 nucleotides: TGTGCCAGCAGTTTAGCGCTAAGGGGACTAGCGTTTAGGACCTACGAGCAGTACTTC. This sequence joins TRBV12-3 or TRBV12-4 and TRBJ2-7; 10 bases map to TRBD2. V dropped 0 bases and J dropped 2; count of bases not matched to a gene: 13. CDR3 length: 19 amino acids.

This clonotype occurred many times. This chain's CDR3 is CASSLGTAGQPQHF. The CDR3 DNA reads TGTGCCAGCAGCCTTGGGACAGCGGGGCAGCCCCAGCATTTT. The chain uses TRBV4-2 and TRBJ1-5; TRBD1 matches at 7 bases. The CDR3 runs to 14 residues. Germline values: CDR1 LGHNA, CDR2 YNFKEQ. The junction had 7 bases not matched to a gene; V was cut back by 4 bases and J by 7 bases.

On this clonotype itself: Mismatch with germline at one junction end may stem from a read error. V gene TRBV7-6 combines with J gene TRBJ1-1, with D possibly being TRBD1 (5 bases). This CDR3 is 13 amino acids long. Germline loops: CDR1 SGHVS, CDR2 FNYEAQ. The CDR3 DNA reads as TGTGCCAGCAGCTTATTTCCAGGGCGCGGGAAGGACTTT. Translated, it gives CASSLFPGRGKDF.

This chain connects TRBV6-1 to TRBJ2-1; 10 bases agree with TRBD2. With V trimmed by 7 bases and J by 8 bases, 8 bases remained unmatched. The CDR3 extends over 14 amino acids. The germline V gene encodes CDR1 MNHNS and CDR2 SASEGT. The CDR3: CASTRTSGGDEQFF. As DNA, the CDR3 is TGTGCCAGCACTAGGACTAGCGGAGGGGATGAGCAGTTCTTC.

This rearrangement joins TRBV10-3 to TRBJ2-7; TRBD1 aligns across 9 bases. V lost 2 bases to trimming and J lost 5 bases; unmatched junction nucleotides: 10. The CDR3 sequence is 16 residues long. Germline V gives CDR1 ENHRY, CDR2 SYGVKD. The CDR3 nucleotides are TGTGCCATCAGTGAGCTGTGGACAGGGGAACTCGACGAGCAGTACTTC. It translates to CAISELWTGELDEQYF.

The chain joins TRBV7-8 to TRBJ1-4; 7 nucleotides line up with TRBD1. CDR1 and CDR2 from the germline V gene are SGHVS and FQNEAQ. This CDR3 has 15 residues. V was pared by 1 base and J by 4 bases, with 3 bases of the junction left unmatched. CDR3 loop: CASSLGQGGNEKLFF. The CDR3 coding sequence is TGTGCCAGCAGCTTAGGACAGGGCGGTAATGAAAAACTGTTTTTT.